This entry is about one T cell receptor (beta chain). The target antigen is unknown. Terminally differentiated effector memory CD45RA+ cells were excluded by CCR7 positive selection of CD45RO-negative cells. All the donors were Caucasian adults who lived in Nashville, Tennessee. This CDR3 spans 12 amino acids. Germline assignment: CDR1 GTSNPN and CDR2 SVGIG (reference sequence). Trimming pared 4 bases from V and 2 bases from J, leaving 9 bases between. This sample was included in a study of shared clonotypes between healthy human individuals. The table came from immunoSEQ multiplex PCR; TCRdb's copy has only in-frame clones and leaves some out. In the table there are about 2 million clones, around 96% of which are singletons. Whole-study results and caveats: A handful of donors had approximately 4.6% of their naive CD4 clonotypes in common.

The sequencing input was naive CD8+ T cells sorted from blood. The chain uses TRBV30 and TRBJ2-7; no definite D call. The TCR was taken from a man aged 18 to 29 in good health. The CDR3 region has the DNA TGTGCCTGGACGGTTGGGACCTACGAGCAGTACTTC. Amino acids: CAWTVGTYEQYF.